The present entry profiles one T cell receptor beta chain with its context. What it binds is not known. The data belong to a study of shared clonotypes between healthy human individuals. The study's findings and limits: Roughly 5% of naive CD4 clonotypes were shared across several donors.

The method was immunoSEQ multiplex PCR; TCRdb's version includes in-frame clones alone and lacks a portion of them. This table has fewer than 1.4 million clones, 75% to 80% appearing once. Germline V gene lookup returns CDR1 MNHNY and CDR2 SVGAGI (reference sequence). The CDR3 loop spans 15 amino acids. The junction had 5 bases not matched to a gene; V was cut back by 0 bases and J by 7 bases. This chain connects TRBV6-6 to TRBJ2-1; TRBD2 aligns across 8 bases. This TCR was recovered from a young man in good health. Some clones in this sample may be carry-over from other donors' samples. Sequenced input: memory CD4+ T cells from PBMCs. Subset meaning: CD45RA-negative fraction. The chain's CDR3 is CASSYSGTSINEQFF. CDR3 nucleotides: TGTGCCAGCAGTTACTCTGGGACTAGTATAAATGAGCAGTTCTTC.